What follows are 29 T cell receptor beta chains derived from one specimen sequenced in a study of T-cell memory formation after mild COVID-19. MiXCR was run by TCRdb on the 5' RACE reads, yielding one entry per CDR3 protein. This sample has 200,000 to 300,000 distinct CDR3 sequences; over 15% occur once, and the top ten carry 20% to 25%. The specimen was PBMCs or a T cell subset sorted from them (not recorded which). Every receptor here comes from a man between 18 and 35 years old who had mild COVID-19 (a few samples of this study predate the infection). Cell type and time point are not known.

The chain carries TRBV5-8 and TRBJ2-2; TRBD2 aligns across 7 bases. The CDR3 covers 15 residues. CDR1 and CDR2 (germline): SGHTS, YDEGEE. J was trimmed by 3 bases and V by 2 bases; bases with no gene match: 4. Here the CDR3 DNA reads TGTGCCAGCAGCTTCCTAGCGGAGTACACCGGGGAGCTGTTTTTT. Its translation is CASSFLAEYTGELFF.

As DNA, the CDR3 is TGTGCCAGCAGCTTCCAGATCGGCACCGGGGAGCTGTTTTTT. It encodes CASSFQIGTGELFF. The chain is built from TRBV7-2 and TRBJ2-2; no reliable D call. The V gene's germline CDR1 is SGHTA and CDR2 FQGNSA. Trimming stripped 3 bases from V and 4 bases from J, with 9 bases between. This CDR3 is 14 amino acids long.

This clonotype was observed many times. V is TRBV20-1 and J is TRBJ2-5; TRBD1 matches at 8 bases. The CDR3 has 13 amino acids. V dropped 2 bases and J dropped 3; count of bases not matched to a gene: 2. The V gene's germline CDR1 is DFQATT and CDR2 SNEGSKA (reference sequence). The CDR3 reads CSARRTGKETQYF. For the CDR3, the DNA is TGCAGTGCTAGACGGACAGGGAAAGAGACCCAGTACTTC.

V is TRBV7-2 and J is TRBJ1-4; D remains ambiguous. Trimming left V 4 bases short and J 8 bases short, with 26 bases between. CDR3 length: 18 residues. The germline gives CDR1 SGHTA, CDR2 FQGNSA. CDR3 bases: TGTGCCAGCAGCTCGGCCTTTTCCTTATTTGAGGCGGACGAAAAACTGTTTTTT. Protein product: CASSSAFSLFEADEKLFF.

This clonotype occurred a few times. The rearrangement links TRBV5-1 to TRBJ2-3, with D perhaps TRBD1 or TRBD2 (5 bases each). Germline loops: CDR1 SGHRS, CDR2 YFSETQ. V lost 2 bases and J 4 bases, leaving 8 bases between the germline ends. The CDR3 covers 13 residues. The CDR3 is CASSFRDADTQYF. The CDR3 nucleotides are TGCGCCAGCAGCTTCCGGGACGCAGATACGCAGTATTTT.

The genes are TRBV20-1 and TRBJ2-1; D remains unclear. This CDR3 has 18 amino acids. Trimming pared 2 bases from V and 0 bases from J, leaving 20 bases between. Germline values: CDR1 DFQATT, CDR2 SNEGSKA (reference sequence). CDR3 in amino acids: CSARSAGSHIASYNEQFF. The DNA of the CDR3 is TGCAGTGCTAGATCCGCAGGTAGCCACATCGCCTCCTACAATGAGCAGTTCTTC.

The V and J genes are TRBV27 and TRBJ1-3, with D uncertain. Germline-derived CDR1 and CDR2 are MNHEY and SMNVEV (reference sequence). This CDR3 comprises 15 residues. The V gene lost 5 bases and the J gene lost 1 base, with 12 bases spanning the gap. CDR3 amino acids: CASSPNQGSGNTIYF. In DNA form, the CDR3 reads TGTGCCAGCAGTCCGAATCAAGGGTCTGGAAACACCATATATTTT.

This clonotype was recorded many times. The chain uses TRBV12-3 or TRBV12-4 and TRBJ2-7; tentatively, D is TRBD1 (6 bases). Trimming took off 4 bases at V and 3 bases at J, with 10 bases between the two ends. The CDR3 has 13 residues. CDR3 sequence: CASSWEGGYEQYF. DNA for the CDR3: TGTGCCAGCAGTTGGGAAGGGGGCTACGAGCAGTACTTC.

The J gene is TRBJ2-2, the V gene TRBV6-2 or TRBV6-3, with D perhaps TRBD1 or TRBD2 (5 bases each). Germline CDR1 MNHEY, CDR2 SVGEGT. Trimming stripped 10 bases from V and 0 bases from J, with 18 bases between. The CDR3 runs 16 residues. The CDR3 DNA sequence: TGTGCCACCGGGCCTTGGGACGCCGCGAACACCGGGGAGCTGTTTTTT. This translates into CATGPWDAANTGELFF.

This clonotype was counted only a few times. The CDR3 DNA reads as TGCGCCAGCAGCTTGGTAGACAGCTTAGAGACCCAGTACTTC. Residues: CASSLVDSLETQYF. The gene calls are TRBV5-1 and TRBJ2-5; maybe TRBD1 (5 bases). The length of the CDR3 is 14 residues. V was cut by 0 bases and J by 4 bases, with 10 bases left in between. Germline CDR1 SGHRS, CDR2 YFSETQ.

The sample holds many counts of this clonotype. The J gene is TRBJ2-1, the V gene TRBV12-3 or TRBV12-4, with TRBD2 identical over 7 bases. The CDR3 spans 15 residues. V dropped 2 bases and J dropped 5; count of bases not matched to a gene: 6. The CDR3 nucleotides are TGTGCCAGCAGTTTAACGGGGGGTAAACACAATGAGCAGTTCTTC. Encoded protein: CASSLTGGKHNEQFF.

This clonotype has just a few counts. The chain couples TRBV5-8 to TRBJ2-5; D not certain. Germline loops: CDR1 SGHTS, CDR2 YDEGEE. The CDR3 has 10 residues. Deletions cut 9 bases from V and 6 bases from J, with 9 bases between. The DNA for the CDR3 is TGTGCCACCCTCCCCCAGACCCAGTACTTC. Its translation is CATLPQTQYF.

This clonotype was counted many times. V usage is TRBV5-1 and J usage is TRBJ2-5, with 8 bases aligning to TRBD2. CDR1 is SGHRS and CDR2 is YFSETQ in the germline V gene. With V trimmed by 7 bases and J by 5 bases, 10 bases remained unmatched. The CDR3 is 14 amino acids. DNA for the CDR3: TGCGCCAGCGGCCGTTCGCGGGGGGAGGAGACCCAGTACTTC. Residues: CASGRSRGEETQYF. Supplemented by reference TRBV5-1 and TRBJ2-5, the full variable domain reads KAGVTQTPRYLIKTRGQQVTLSCSPISGHRSVSWYQQTPGQGLQFLFEYFSETQRNKGNFPGRFSGRQFSNSRSEMNVSTLELGDSALYLCASGRSRGEETQYFGPGTRLLVL.

In DNA form, the CDR3 reads TGCGCCAGCAGCCAACCTACCCGTCGACAGGGACTGAGGGGCTACACCTTC. Amino acids: CASSQPTRRQGLRGYTF. The chain uses TRBV4-1 and TRBJ1-2, with TRBD1 matching over 7 bases. V trimming: 2 bases; J trimming: 8 bases; junction bases outside the gene matches: 17. Germline V gene data show CDR1 as MGHRA and CDR2 as YSYEKL. This CDR3 spans 17 amino acids.

CDR3 protein: CASSLAGRNTEAFF. DNA of the CDR3: TGTGCCAGCAGCTTGGCAGGCAGGAACACTGAAGCTTTCTTT. The chain joins TRBV5-4 to TRBJ1-1; D ambiguous. Germline CDR1 and CDR2: SGHNT and YYREEE (reference sequence). The V and J ends lost 0 bases and 1 base respectively, with 7 bases between them. This CDR3 is 14 amino acids long.

This clonotype was seen a handful of times. The chain is built from TRBV9 and TRBJ1-5; a weak D match, TRBD1 (5 bases). Germline V gives CDR1 SGDLS, CDR2 YYNGEE. The CDR3 runs 15 residues. V was pared by 0 bases and J by 5 bases, with 12 bases between. In DNA, the CDR3 is TGTGCCAGCAGCGTAGGAGGTACAGGTGATCAGCCCCAGCATTTT. Its protein product is CASSVGGTGDQPQHF.

In this sample, this clonotype turned up many times. J is TRBJ2-7 and V is TRBV29-1; D remains ambiguous. In germline, CDR1 is SQVTM, CDR2 ANQGSEA. CDR3 length: 13 residues. Trimming left V 3 bases short and J 0 bases short, with 9 bases between. CDR3 residues: CSVDRSGSYEQYF. The CDR3 DNA is TGCAGCGTTGACAGGTCTGGCTCCTACGAGCAGTACTTC.

This chain connects TRBV7-6 to TRBJ2-5, with TRBD1 identical over 7 bases. V was clipped by 5 bases and J by 2 bases; unmatched bases: 8. The CDR3 contains 15 residues. The germline V gene encodes CDR1 SGHVS and CDR2 FNYEAQ. Written as DNA, the CDR3 is TGTGCCAGCAGCCCAAGACAGGGAAGGCAAGAGACCCAGTACTTC. Amino acid sequence: CASSPRQGRQETQYF.

J is TRBJ2-5 and V is TRBV4-1; no clear D gene. V was clipped by 1 base and J by 0 bases, with 12 bases between them. Germline CDR1 reads MGHRA; CDR2 reads YSYEKL. This CDR3 is built from 16 residues. The CDR3 DNA follows: TGCGCCAGCAGCCAAGTTACCAGCCAGTACCAAGAGACCCAGTACTTC. Translation: CASSQVTSQYQETQYF.

The chain uses TRBV9 and TRBJ1-1; D is undetermined. Deletions cut 4 bases from V and 3 bases from J, with 7 bases between. Per germline, CDR1 SGDLS and CDR2 YYNGEE. The CDR3 length is 12 residues. CDR3 DNA: TGTGCCAGCAGCCCAGTCCACACTGAAGCTTTCTTT. Translating gives CASSPVHTEAFF.

The V gene is TRBV5-1, the J gene TRBJ2-2; TRBD1 matches 9 bases. The junction had 5 bases not matched to a gene; V was cut back by 4 bases and J by 1 base. The V gene's germline CDR1 is SGHRS and CDR2 YFSETQ. The CDR3 totals 16 residues. CDR3 nucleotides: TGCGCCAGCAGCCCTCAGGGACAGGGGAACACCGGGGAGCTGTTTTTT. It is translated as CASSPQGQGNTGELFF. Full variable domain (remainder filled in from reference TRBV5-1 and TRBJ2-2): KAGVTQTPRYLIKTRGQQVTLSCSPISGHRSVSWYQQTPGQGLQFLFEYFSETQRNKGNFPGRFSGRQFSNSRSEMNVSTLELGDSALYLCASSPQGQGNTGELFFGEGSRLTVL.

The chain employs TRBV6-1 and TRBJ1-5, with a weak D call TRBD1 (6 bases). Trimming shortened V by 7 bases and J by 8 bases, and 15 bases separated the two germline ends. From germline, CDR1 is MNHNS and CDR2 SASEGT. This CDR3 region has 13 residues. CDR3 coding DNA: TGTGCCAGCACCGAGGGGGGCGGGGAGCCCCAGCATTTT. This sequence encodes CASTEGGGEPQHF.

J is TRBJ2-3 and V is TRBV20-1; TRBD2 agrees at 13 bases. Germline-derived CDR1 and CDR2 are DFQATT and SNEGSKA (reference sequence). The CDR3 is made up of 16 amino acids. V lost 4 bases and J lost 4; bases outside the gene matches: 8. The CDR3 DNA sequence: TGCAGTGCTACCGCAACTAGCGGGGGGGCCCCAGATACGCAGTATTTT. Translating it yields CSATATSGGAPDTQYF.

This clonotype was seen just once. The chain has TRBV2 and TRBJ2-3; tentatively, D is TRBD2 (5 bases). This CDR3 has 11 amino acids. Trimming pared 7 bases from V and 6 bases from J, leaving 8 bases between. Germline CDR1 SNHLY, CDR2 FYNNEI. The CDR3 region is CASTGGDTQYF. The CDR3, as DNA: TGTGCCAGCACCGGCGGGGATACGCAGTATTTT.

J is TRBJ2-7 and V is TRBV23-1; a possible D gene is TRBD1 (5 bases). TRBV23-1 is annotated as an ORF whose role is uncertain. V lost 4 bases and J lost 4, with 17 bases in between. The CDR3 loop spans 15 amino acids. CDR3 sequence: CASSRRAGQFYEQYV. The DNA for the CDR3 is TGCGCCAGCAGTCGGAGAGCAGGGCAATTTTACGAGCAGTACGTC.

The chain employs TRBV4-3 and TRBJ2-1; D is undetermined. The CDR3 sequence is 14 residues long. Germline lookup yields CDR1 LGHNA and CDR2 YSLEER. V dropped 0 bases and J dropped 6 bases, with 9 bases sitting between them. CDR3 in DNA: TGCGCCAGCAGCCAAGATTGGAGTGGCAATGAGCAGTTCTTC. Protein sequence: CASSQDWSGNEQFF.

This chain uses TRBV6-2 or TRBV6-3 with TRBJ2-7; D uncertain. CDR1 is MNHEY, CDR2 SVGEGT, per germline. V lost 6 bases to trimming and J lost 2 bases, with 11 bases between them. The CDR3 totals 13 residues. The CDR3, as DNA: TGTGCCAGCAGAACCCAGAGGACCTACGAGCAGTACGTC. Its protein product is CASRTQRTYEQYV.

This clonotype was detected a few times. The chain couples TRBV9 to TRBJ1-2; D is unclear. V was clipped by 0 bases and J by 8 bases, with 11 bases between them. The CDR3 is 13 residues long. Germline-derived CDR1 and CDR2 are SGDLS and YYNGEE. This CDR3 reads CASSVGVGNGYTF. In nucleotides, the CDR3 is TGTGCCAGCAGCGTAGGTGTAGGGAACGGCTACACCTTC.

This sequence joins TRBV2 and TRBJ2-5; D may be TRBD1 (6 bases). V was trimmed by 8 bases and J by 5 bases, leaving 18 bases between them. Germline CDR1 and CDR2: SNHLY and FYNNEI. The CDR3 is made up of 14 amino acids. The CDR3: CASAALWQGETQYF. CDR3 in DNA: TGTGCCAGCGCCGCCCTTTGGCAGGGGGAGACCCAGTACTTC.